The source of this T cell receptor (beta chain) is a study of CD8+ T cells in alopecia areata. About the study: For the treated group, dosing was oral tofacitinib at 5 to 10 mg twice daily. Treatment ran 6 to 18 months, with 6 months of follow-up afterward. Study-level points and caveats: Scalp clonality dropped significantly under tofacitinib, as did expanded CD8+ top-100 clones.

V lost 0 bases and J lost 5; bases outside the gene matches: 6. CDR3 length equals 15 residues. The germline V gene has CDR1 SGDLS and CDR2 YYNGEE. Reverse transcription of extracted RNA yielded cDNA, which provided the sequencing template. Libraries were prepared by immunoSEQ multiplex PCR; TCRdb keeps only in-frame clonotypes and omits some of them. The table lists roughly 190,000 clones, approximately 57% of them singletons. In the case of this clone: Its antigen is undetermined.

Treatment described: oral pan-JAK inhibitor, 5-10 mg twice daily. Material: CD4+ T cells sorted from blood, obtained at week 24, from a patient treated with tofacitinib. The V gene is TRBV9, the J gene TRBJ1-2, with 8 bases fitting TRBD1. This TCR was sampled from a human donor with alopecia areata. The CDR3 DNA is TGTGCCAGCAGCGTAGAGGCAGGGGGCAAATATGGCTACACCTTC. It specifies CASSVEAGGKYGYTF. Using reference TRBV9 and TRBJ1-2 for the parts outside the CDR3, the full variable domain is DSGVTQTPKHLITATGQRVTLRCSPRSGDLSVYWYQQSLDQGLQFLIQYYNGEERAKGNILERFSAQQFPDLHSELNLSSLELGDSALYFCASSVEAGGKYGYTFGSGTRLTVV.